The next 2 T cell receptor beta chains were all read from a single sample in a study of patients and donors after allogeneic stem cell transplantation. TCRdb processed the RT-PCR reads anew with MiXCR; each CDR3 protein has one entry. The table records 400,000 to 450,000 distinct CDR3 sequences, around 15% of them present only once. Sample: blood, either unsorted or a sorted T cell fraction (not recorded which). Source of these receptors: a human donor who was either an allogeneic HSCT recipient or a stem cell or donor lymphocyte infusion donor (not recorded which). It is not recorded whose cells these are; they may come from a transplant donor.

This clonotype was picked up many times. The rearrangement links TRBV10-3 to TRBJ2-3; D uncertain. Looked up from germline, CDR1 is ENHRY and CDR2 is SYGVKD. The CDR3 is made up of 13 amino acids. V lost 6 bases and J 0 bases, leaving 7 bases between the germline ends. The CDR3 here is CAISVLSTDTQYF. In DNA form, the CDR3 reads TGTGCCATCAGCGTACTTAGCACAGATACGCAGTATTTT.

J is TRBJ2-5 and V is TRBV20-1; the D is unclear. CDR1 is DFQATT and CDR2 is SNEGSKA in the germline V gene (reference sequence). CDR3 length: 13 amino acids. Trimming removed 0 bases from V and 9 bases from J, with 14 bases in between. CDR3 DNA sequence: TGCAGTGCTAGAGATCTGGAGACCTTCGCCCAGTACTTC. Its protein is CSARDLETFAQYF.